Following are 20 T cell receptor beta chains from one sample sequenced in a study of response to subunit inactivated influenza vaccine. TCRdb independently ran MiXCR on the RT-PCR reads; one entry per CDR3 protein. This table has under 800,000 distinct CDR3 sequences, more than 11% appearing once. Sample: PBMCs from blood, taken less than 15 days before vaccination. Every receptor here comes from a man aged 50-60 years who received an inactivated influenza vaccine.

The CDR3 DNA reads as TGTGCCAGCAGTTTAAACCTAGCGGGGGTTGATACGCAGTATTTT. Translating gives CASSLNLAGVDTQYF. The rearrangement links TRBV27 to TRBJ2-3; 10 bases line up with TRBD2. Germline CDR1 reads MNHEY; CDR2 reads SMNVEV (reference sequence). This CDR3 comprises 15 residues. Germline trimming cut 2 bases from V and 6 bases from J; bases unmatched to any gene: 5.

Many counts were recorded for this clonotype. This chain joins TRBV29-1 and TRBJ2-5; TRBD2 aligns across 9 bases. The J segment lost 7 bases and the V segment lost 4 bases, leaving 7 bases of the junction unmatched. Germline V gives CDR1 SQVTM, CDR2 ANQGSEA. The length of the CDR3 is 13 residues. The CDR3 reads CSVGPSGNPTQYF. DNA for the CDR3: TGCAGCGTTGGGCCTAGCGGGAATCCGACCCAGTACTTC.

This clonotype has a count of ten or more. The chain is built from TRBV7-2 and TRBJ1-1, with a possible D match to TRBD1 (5 bases). The V gene lost 0 bases and the J gene lost 11 bases, with 13 bases spanning the gap. Germline V gene data show CDR1 as SGHTA and CDR2 as FQGNSA. The CDR3 contains 13 residues. CDR3 in DNA: TGTGCCAGCAGCTTAGCCAGCGGGGCCCGGGCTTTCTTT. It specifies CASSLASGARAFF.

This clonotype was recorded a few times. The chain recombines TRBV19 with TRBJ2-1; D uncertain. Between the trimmed V and J ends, which lost 3 bases and 13 bases, there was a span of 13 bases. From germline, CDR1 is LNHDA and CDR2 SQIVND (reference sequence). The CDR3 spans 12 residues. The CDR3 DNA follows: TGTGCCAGTAGTATGGGTCCGGGTCCTCAGTTCTTC. This encodes CASSMGPGPQFF.

J is TRBJ2-2 and V is TRBV7-3; D is possibly TRBD1 (7 bases). The germline V and J ends were trimmed by 0 bases and 5 bases, with 13 bases remaining between them. CDR1 and CDR2 (germline): SGHTA, FQGTGA. This CDR3 spans 16 amino acids. CDR3 region: CASSLTGGAGTGELFF. The CDR3 region has the DNA TGTGCCAGCAGCTTAACAGGGGGCGCGGGGACCGGGGAGCTGTTTTTT. Full variable domain (remainder filled in from reference TRBV7-3 and TRBJ2-2): GAGVSQTPSNKVTEKGKYVELRCDPISGHTALYWYRQSLGQGPEFLIYFQGTGAADDSGLPNDRFFAVRPEGSVSTLKIQRTERGDSAVYLCASSLTGGAGTGELFFGEGSRLTVL.

This clonotype has at least ten counts. The chain combines TRBV5-1 with TRBJ2-2, with D unresolved. In germline, CDR1 is SGHRS, CDR2 YFSETQ. The CDR3 totals 15 residues. V was cut by 0 bases and J by 4 bases, with 10 bases left in between. CDR3 DNA sequence: TGCGCCAGCAGCTTGGGACCGGTGGGCACCGGGGAGCTGTTTTTT. This translates into CASSLGPVGTGELFF.

The CDR3 reads CASSSLLGETQYF. In nucleotides, the CDR3 is TGTGCCAGCAGTAGTTTACTCGGGGAGACCCAGTACTTC. V gene TRBV28 combines with J gene TRBJ2-5; D is unresolved. CDR1 is MDHEN, CDR2 SYDVKM, per germline. The CDR3 runs to 13 residues. The ends were cut back, 5 bases at V and 5 bases at J, with 12 bases in the middle.

The chain combines TRBV14 with TRBJ2-5; D may correspond to TRBD1 or TRBD2 (5 bases each). In germline, CDR1 is SGHDN, CDR2 FVKESK. The CDR3 is 16 amino acids. Trimming left V 0 bases short and J 4 bases short, with 15 bases between. The CDR3 bases are TGTGCCAGCAGCCAAGAATTCGGGCAGGGAGCAGAGACCCAGTACTTC. This translates into CASSQEFGQGAETQYF.

There are a few counts of this clonotype. This chain uses TRBV12-3 or TRBV12-4 with TRBJ1-2; a possible D gene is TRBD1 (5 bases). V was trimmed by 0 bases and J by 5 bases, leaving 13 bases between them. The CDR3 covers 15 residues. In nucleotides, the CDR3 is TGTGCCAGCAGTTTAGCCGGGACGGGGATTTATGGCTACACCTTC. Its translation: CASSLAGTGIYGYTF.

The chain uses TRBV20-1 and TRBJ2-5, with 7 bases aligning to TRBD2. Trimming took 4 bases from V and 3 from J; bases not matched to a gene: 5. The CDR3 sequence is 13 residues long. Germline V lookup: CDR1 DFQATT, CDR2 SNEGSKA (reference sequence). CDR3 in amino acids: CSATRDYEETQYF. DNA for the CDR3: TGCAGTGCTACCCGGGACTACGAAGAGACCCAGTACTTC.

Only a few counts were recorded for this clonotype. The CDR3 region has the DNA TGTGCCAGCACCCGTGGGGGAGGGAACCAAGAGACCCAGTACTTC. As protein: CASTRGGGNQETQYF. The V gene is TRBV6-1, the J gene TRBJ2-5; 7 bases line up with TRBD2. Per the germline V gene, CDR1 is MNHNS and CDR2 is SASEGT. The CDR3 spans 15 residues. V trimming: 7 bases; J trimming: 0 bases; junction bases outside the gene matches: 8.

This clonotype has ten or more counts. V gene TRBV29-1 combines with J gene TRBJ1-1; tentatively, D is TRBD1 (6 bases). The CDR3 has 12 residues. The V gene's germline CDR1 is SQVTM and CDR2 ANQGSEA. Trimming pared 1 base from V and 4 bases from J, leaving 7 bases between. In nucleotides, the CDR3 is TGCAGCGTTGAAGGAGGGGGCACTGAAGCTTTCTTT. Its protein is CSVEGGGTEAFF.

The chain carries TRBV30 and TRBJ2-2, with D tentatively TRBD1 (5 bases). The germline V gene encodes CDR1 GTSNPN and CDR2 SVGIG (reference sequence). This CDR3 region has 15 residues. The V end lost 2 bases, the J end lost 7 bases, and 17 bases lay between the germline ends. In nucleotides, the CDR3 is TGTGCCTGGAGTAAAAGGGGAAGAATCGTCGGGGAGCTGTTTTTT. Its protein is CAWSKRGRIVGELFF.

This clonotype was recorded many times. The chain employs TRBV20-1 and TRBJ1-1, with 8 bases lining up with TRBD1. The CDR3 covers 13 residues. CDR1 is DFQATT, CDR2 SNEGSKA, per germline (reference sequence). V lost 6 bases and J lost 2; bases outside the gene matches: 5. The CDR3 nucleotides are TGCAGTGCCCCGGGACAGGTAAACACTGAAGCTTTCTTT. Translated: CSAPGQVNTEAFF.

This chain uses TRBV4-1 with TRBJ2-4; 9 bases fit TRBD2. CDR3 length: 18 amino acids. V lost 1 base, J lost 0 bases, and 7 bases stayed unmatched. Germline CDR1 reads MGHRA; CDR2 reads YSYEKL. The CDR3 loop reads CASSQGVASGIAKNIQYF. The CDR3 nucleotides are TGCGCCAGCAGCCAAGGGGTGGCTAGCGGGATAGCCAAAAACATTCAGTACTTC.

The rearrangement joins TRBV7-2 to TRBJ2-3, with D tentatively TRBD2 (5 bases). The length of the CDR3 is 14 residues. CDR1 SGHTA and CDR2 FQGNSA come from the germline V gene. The V end was cut by 4 bases, the J end by 2 bases, with 10 bases between. The CDR3 loop reads CASSSGLFTDTQYF. Here the CDR3 DNA reads TGTGCCAGCAGCTCCGGACTGTTCACAGATACGCAGTATTTT.

In this sample, this clonotype turned up a few times. V is TRBV5-1 and J is TRBJ2-5, with TRBD2 as a possible D gene (5 bases). Trimming left V 0 bases short and J 5 bases short, with 11 bases between. Germline values: CDR1 SGHRS, CDR2 YFSETQ. The CDR3 totals 14 residues. CDR3 amino acids: CASSLVASSETQYF. CDR3 DNA sequence: TGCGCCAGCAGCTTGGTAGCTAGCAGCGAGACCCAGTACTTC. Full variable domain (outside the CDR3, taken from reference TRBV5-1 and TRBJ2-5): KAGVTQTPRYLIKTRGQQVTLSCSPISGHRSVSWYQQTPGQGLQFLFEYFSETQRNKGNFPGRFSGRQFSNSRSEMNVSTLELGDSALYLCASSLVASSETQYFGPGTRLLVL.

The CDR3 nucleotides read TGTGCCACCAGTGCCCCGAGCTCCTACAATGAGCAGTTCTTC. This encodes CATSAPSSYNEQFF. The chain is built from TRBV15 and TRBJ2-1; D remains unclear. V gave up 6 bases and J gave up 0 bases, with 9 bases separating them. CDR1 and CDR2 from the germline V gene are LNHNV and YYDKDF (reference sequence). There are 14 residues in the CDR3.

The V and J genes are TRBV20-1 and TRBJ2-1, with TRBD1 matching 9 bases. Germline V lookup: CDR1 DFQATT, CDR2 SNEGSKA (reference sequence). The CDR3 is 14 amino acids. Losses at the gene ends were 5 bases for V and 3 bases for J; bases not matched to a gene: 5. CDR3 bases: TGCAGTGCTCGACGGGACAGGGACTACAATGAGCAGTTCTTC. This codes for CSARRDRDYNEQFF.

The chain couples TRBV5-1 to TRBJ2-7; perhaps D is TRBD1 or TRBD2 (6 bases each). There are 15 residues in the CDR3. Trimming took 0 bases from V and 5 from J, leaving 15 bases between them. Germline V lookup: CDR1 SGHRS, CDR2 YFSETQ. The CDR3 region is CASSLVRGAVNEQYF. The CDR3 nucleotides are TGCGCCAGCAGCTTGGTGAGGGGGGCAGTGAACGAGCAGTACTTC.